This T cell receptor beta chain was profiled in a study of T-cell reconstitution after alpha-beta-depleted transplantation in children listed by TCRdb under 2016. Looking at the study overall: The study quantitatively tracked T-cell immune reconstitution after TCRalphabeta/CD19-depleted allogeneic hematopoietic cell transplantation in children using TCR repertoire profiling.

V was cut back by 5 bases and J by 5 bases, leaving a gap of 16 bases between them. The CDR3 sequence holds 15 residues, the cysteine and phenylalanine included. Only the CDR3 region is kept as DNA, spanning 45 bases read in frame from base 1. The germline V gene encodes CDR1 MNHEY and CDR2 SVGEGT. Of note for this clonotype: Its cognate antigen has yet to be identified. No qualities accompany the bases; no much larger clone lies one base away.

Libraries were prepared through PCR. For sequencing, an Illumina HiSeq 2500 was employed. To normalize quantification of the TCRbeta repertoire, the TCR libraries were built with molecular barcoding that relied on unique molecular identifiers. TCRdb took the public reads, trimmed them with fastp at Q25, ran MiXCR for clone calling and kept in-frame beta chains. Rows are combined by CDR3 protein, so each entry shows the most common genes and DNA. Recorded for this sample are 420,000 or so distinct CDR3 sequences; about 11% of them occurred a single time. The biggest ten clones account for roughly 6% of the sample.

Recombination connected TRBV6-2 or TRBV6-3 to TRBJ2-1, with the D assignment possibly TRBD1 or TRBD2, given 7 matching bases for each. This receptor was obtained from a human donor who donated a stem cell graft to a child with acute myeloid leukemia. The sample was PBMCs from the stem cell graft donor, taken from the stem cell graft. In nucleotides, the sequence is TGTGCCAGCAGTCCCAGGGGGGGGCCCGACAATGAGCAGTTCTTC. The resulting protein is CASSPRGGPDNEQFF.